This T cell receptor beta chain appears in the sequencing data of a study of identical twins. Study-wide findings and caveats: A partial confounding effect on zero-insertion analyses could come from invariant MAIT and iNKT cells.

Concerning this clonotype itself: The antigen remains undetermined.

In TCRdb, the 5' RACE reads were re-called with MiXCR into one record per CDR3 protein. The sample contains around 690,000 distinct CDR3 sequences, over 20% of which appear only once. The CDR3 spans 15 residues. Trimming took off 2 bases at V and 2 bases at J, with 13 bases between the two ends. The germline V gene encodes CDR1 SGHVS and CDR2 FQNEAQ. The sample also formed part of further work on T cells expressing NK-cell markers. According to that study: These same clonotypes (in several donors) also led the CD3+CD56-NKG2C+ fraction.

Sequencing input: PBMCs. This TCR was sampled from a woman between 18 and 29 years old in good health. This chain uses TRBV7-8 with TRBJ2-7; maybe TRBD2 (6 bases). CDR3 loop: CASSLHGSSTYEQYF. In nucleotides, the CDR3 is TGTGCCAGCAGCTTACACGGGAGTTCTACCTACGAGCAGTACTTC.